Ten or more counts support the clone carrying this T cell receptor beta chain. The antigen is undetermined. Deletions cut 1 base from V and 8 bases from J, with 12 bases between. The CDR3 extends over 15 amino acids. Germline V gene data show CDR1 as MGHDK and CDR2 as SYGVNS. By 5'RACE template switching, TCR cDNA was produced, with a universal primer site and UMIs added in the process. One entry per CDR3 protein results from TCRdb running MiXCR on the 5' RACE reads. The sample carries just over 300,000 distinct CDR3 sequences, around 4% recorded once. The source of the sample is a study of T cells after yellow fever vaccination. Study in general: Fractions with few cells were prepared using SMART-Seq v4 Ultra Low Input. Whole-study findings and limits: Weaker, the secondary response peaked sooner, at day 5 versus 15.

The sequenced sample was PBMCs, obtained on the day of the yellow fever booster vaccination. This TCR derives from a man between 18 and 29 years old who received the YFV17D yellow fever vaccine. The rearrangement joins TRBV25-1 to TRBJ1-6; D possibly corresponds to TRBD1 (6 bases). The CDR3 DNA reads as TGTGCCAGCAGTGAATTTCAGGGGCGGCATTCACCCCTCCACTTT. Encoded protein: CASSEFQGRHSPLHF.